The 11 T cell receptor beta chains listed next were all sequenced from one sample in a study of vaccination and CD4 T cells after COVID-19. The sample's treatment: approximately 9-day PBMC culture with coronavirus spike peptide pools or control peptides (ViraFEST assay). The antigens for these receptors are not known. With the Oncomine TCR Beta short-read assay, DNA from cultured CD4+ T cells was sequenced. A single record per CDR3 protein comes from TCRdb applying MiXCR to the PCR reads. The table records approximately 25,000 distinct CDR3 sequences, less than 70% of them present only once. The specimen was CD4+ T cells from blood, cultured in vitro. These receptors all come from a human donor who had recovered from COVID-19.

The V and J genes are TRBV19 and TRBJ1-5, with D possibly TRBD1 on 6 matching bases. The germline CDR1 and CDR2 sequences are LNHDA and SQIVND (reference sequence). The V end lost 3 bases, the J end lost 0 bases, and 15 bases lay between the germline ends. The CDR3 has 17 residues. In DNA form, the CDR3 reads TGTGCCAGTAGTATTGGACCTGGGGGCTATAGCAATCAGCCCCAGCATTTT. This sequence encodes CASSIGPGGYSNQPQHF.

The V call is TRBV6-1, the J call TRBJ2-3; maybe TRBD2 (6 bases). The CDR3 covers 12 residues. Between the trimmed V and J ends, which lost 10 bases and 4 bases, there was a span of 12 bases. The germline V gene encodes CDR1 MNHNS and CDR2 SASEGT. The CDR3 reads CATLGGSDTQYF. As DNA, the CDR3 is TGTGCCACATTGGGAGGTTCAGATACGCAGTATTTT.

The V call is TRBV30, the J call TRBJ1-5; 8 positions match TRBD1. Germline V gene sequence: CDR1 GTSNPN, CDR2 SVGIG (reference sequence). CDR3 length: 13 amino acids. With 8 bases clipped from V and 4 bases from J, the junction kept 7 bases outside the gene matches. CDR3 sequence (DNA): TGTGCCGGTGGACAGGGAAAAAATCAGCCCCAGCATTTT. Translating gives CAGGQGKNQPQHF.

This sequence joins TRBV20-1 and TRBJ2-3; no clear D. Germline lookup yields CDR1 DFQATT and CDR2 SNEGSKA (reference sequence). This CDR3 is built from 13 residues. V was shortened by 1 base and J by 2 bases, with 7 bases between the two germline ends. The CDR3 DNA reads TGCAGTGCTAGAGTGCGACCCACAGATACGCAGTATTTT. Translation gives CSARVRPTDTQYF.

This clonotype was recorded a few times. This sequence joins TRBV30 and TRBJ1-5; D is ambiguous. The CDR3 sequence is 17 residues long. In germline, CDR1 is GTSNPN, CDR2 SVGIG (reference sequence). V was trimmed by 0 bases and J by 3 bases, leaving 18 bases between them. CDR3 protein: CAWSVGRRREINQPQHF. The CDR3 coding sequence is TGTGCCTGGAGTGTTGGTAGGAGACGGGAGATCAATCAGCCCCAGCATTTT.

This clonotype was seen only a few times. The V and J genes are TRBV24-1 and TRBJ2-2; D unresolved. CDR1 is KGHDR, CDR2 SFDVKD, per germline. This CDR3 comprises 17 residues. V shed 0 bases and J shed 3 bases, with 13 bases lying between them. In DNA, the CDR3 is TGTGCCACCAGTGATTTGGGTCTGGGCGCACACACCGGGGAGCTGTTTTTT. This gives the protein CATSDLGLGAHTGELFF.

V gene TRBV7-8 combines with J gene TRBJ1-1; 7 bases fit TRBD1. The CDR3 has 15 residues. Germline CDR1 is SGHVS and CDR2 is FQNEAQ. J gave up 0 bases and V 3 bases, and 4 bases lay outside the gene matches. CDR3 residues: CASSFQQGLNTEAFF. The CDR3 coding sequence is TGTGCCAGCAGCTTCCAACAGGGGCTGAACACTGAAGCTTTCTTT.

The gene calls are TRBV28 and TRBJ1-6, with 7 nucleotides matching TRBD1. Germline V gene data show CDR1 as MDHEN and CDR2 as SYDVKM. With V trimmed by 6 bases and J by 8 bases, 10 bases remained unmatched. This CDR3 region has 15 residues. Written as DNA, the CDR3 is TGTGCCAGCAGCCGTTACAGGGGAACTGATTCACCCCTCCACTTT. Amino acid sequence: CASSRYRGTDSPLHF.

The table lists this clonotype with a count of one. The genes are TRBV7-9 and TRBJ1-2; D gene unclear. The CDR3 is 13 residues long. Deletions cut 1 base from V and 3 bases from J, with 6 bases between. The germline CDR1 and CDR2 sequences are SEHNR and FQNEAQ (reference sequence). The CDR3 DNA reads TGTGCCAGCAGCTTAGACAGATACTATGGCTACACCTTC. Residues: CASSLDRYYGYTF. Variable domain in full (rest from reference TRBV7-9 and TRBJ1-2): DTGVSQNPRHKITKRGQNVTFRCDPISEHNRLYWYRQTLGQGPEFLTYFQNEAQLEKSRLLSDRFSAERPKGSFSTLEIQRTEQGDSAMYLCASSLDRYYGYTFGSGTRLTVV.

This rearrangement joins TRBV20-1 to TRBJ2-6; D ambiguous. The CDR3 covers 15 residues. Trimming removed 3 bases from V and 1 base from J, with 10 bases in between. The germline V gene encodes CDR1 DFQATT and CDR2 SNEGSKA (reference sequence). The CDR3: CSARALGSGANVLTF. The CDR3 bases are TGCAGTGCTAGGGCCTTGGGGTCTGGGGCCAACGTCCTGACTTTC.

The rearrangement uses TRBV21-1 and TRBJ1-5; TRBD1 reflects the table's D call only, with no check against the DNA. TRBV21-1 is a recognized pseudogene. CDR3 length: 17 residues. The CDR3 DNA sequence: TGTGCCAGCAGCAAACCTTTGAAGGGGCAACACAATCAGCCCCAGCATTTT. Translating gives CASSKPLKGQHNQPQHF.